This T cell receptor beta chain was sequenced in a study of CD8 T cells in ankylosing spondylitis. TCRdb processed the 5' RACE reads anew with MiXCR; each CDR3 protein has one entry. The sample carries under 250,000 distinct CDR3 sequences, roughly 24% recorded once. This clonotype was detected ten times or more. Its antigen is unidentified. V dropped 6 bases and J dropped 0 bases, with 9 bases sitting between them. This CDR3 comprises 13 residues. Germline CDR1 DFQATT, CDR2 SNEGSKA (reference sequence). Study outcomes and limitations: Typical of ankylosing spondylitis blood, it appeared, was a TCR beta motif of roughly eight highly homologous variants. Prior literature has documented some motif variants in synovial fluid and blood from reactive arthritis.

This chain joins TRBV20-1 and TRBJ2-4, with D perhaps TRBD2 (6 bases). Sequencing was carried out using blood, either unsorted or a sorted T cell fraction (not recorded which). The TCR sequence derives from a male donor with ankylosing spondylitis or in good health (not recorded which). The CDR3 loop reads CSARAGAKNIQYF. As DNA, the CDR3 is TGCAGTGCCCGAGCGGGAGCCAAAAACATTCAGTACTTC.